Below, 9 T cell receptor beta chains from the same sample are listed, as sequenced in a study of blood T cell repertoires in COVID-19. Profiling relied on immunoSEQ multiplex PCR, and the TCRdb table lists in-frame clones only, not all of them. The sample has 150,000 to 200,000 clones; 80% to 90% are singletons. Sequenced input: peripheral blood. These receptors originate from a man aged 55 to 70 with acute or convalescent COVID-19.

The chain carries TRBV28 and TRBJ1-4, with TRBD1 matching over 11 bases. J lost 5 bases, V lost 5 bases, and 10 bases had no gene match. The germline gives CDR1 MDHEN, CDR2 SYDVKM. This CDR3 is 17 amino acids long. CDR3 in amino acids: CASSTGQGAPENEKLFF. In nucleotides, the CDR3 is TGTGCCAGCAGTACCGGACAGGGGGCCCCCGAAAATGAAAAACTGTTTTTT.

The genes are TRBV7-3 and TRBJ2-3; 11 bases map to TRBD1. The junction had 2 bases not matched to a gene; V was cut back by 4 bases and J by 5 bases. The CDR3 extends over 14 amino acids. Germline lookup yields CDR1 SGHTA and CDR2 FQGTGA. The CDR3 region has the DNA TGTGCCAGCAGCTGGGGGACAGGGGGAGATACGCAGTATTTT. It translates to CASSWGTGGDTQYF.

This chain connects TRBV5-1 to TRBJ2-1; perhaps TRBD2 as D (7 bases). This CDR3 is 17 amino acids long. The germline CDR1 and CDR2 sequences are SGHRS and YFSETQ. V was clipped by 7 bases and J by 0 bases, with 20 bases between them. CDR3 nucleotide sequence: TGCGCCAGCTTCCGGGGGGCCGGCCCTTCCTCCTACAATGAGCAGTTCTTC. It specifies CASFRGAGPSSYNEQFF.

The genes are TRBV7-8 and TRBJ2-2; 8 bases are shared with TRBD2. CDR3 length equals 12 residues. V shed 5 bases, J shed 14 bases, and the junction held 7 bases outside the gene matches. Looked up from germline, CDR1 is SGHVS and CDR2 is FQNEAQ. This CDR3 reads CASSPSGGALFF. CDR3 DNA sequence: TGTGCCAGCAGCCCCAGCGGGGGTGCTCTGTTTTTT.

The rearrangement uses TRBV19 and TRBJ2-3; 11 bases align to TRBD2. V trimming: 3 bases; J trimming: 4 bases; junction bases outside the gene matches: 3. The length of the CDR3 is 15 residues. CDR1 is LNHDA, CDR2 SQIVND, per germline (reference sequence). CDR3 DNA sequence: TGTGCCAGTAGTATCCTAGCGGGAGGCGCAGATACGCAGTATTTT. It specifies CASSILAGGADTQYF.

The rearrangement links TRBV11-2 to TRBJ2-7, with 8 bases lining up with TRBD2. Unmatched junction bases numbered 2, after V lost 1 base and J lost 0 bases. The CDR3 covers 15 residues. The V gene's germline CDR1 is SGHAT and CDR2 FQNNGV. The CDR3 is CASSLVLAASYEQYF. The CDR3 nucleotides read TGTGCCAGCAGCTTAGTACTAGCGGCCTCCTACGAGCAGTACTTC.

The chain carries TRBV7-8 and TRBJ1-2; D uncertain. CDR1 is SGHVS, CDR2 FQNEAQ, per germline. This CDR3 contains 15 residues. V was clipped by 1 base and J by 0 bases, with 9 bases between them. As DNA, the CDR3 is TGTGCCAGCAGCTTAGGGAGTTCAGCTAACTATGGCTACACCTTC. Its translation is CASSLGSSANYGYTF.

Turning to this clone: Other nucleotide sequences in the sample specify the same CDR3. The chain links TRBV5-1 to TRBJ1-1; D may be TRBD1 (6 bases). Between the trimmed V and J ends, which lost 2 bases and 5 bases, there was a span of 10 bases. The CDR3 extends over 13 amino acids. Germline values: CDR1 SGHRS, CDR2 YFSETQ. The DNA for the CDR3 is TGCGCCAGCAGCTTCAGGGGTGGAACTGAAGCTTTCTTT. Its protein is CASSFRGGTEAFF. The full variable domain, with the rest looked up from reference TRBV5-1 and TRBJ1-1, is KAGVTQTPRYLIKTRGQQVTLSCSPISGHRSVSWYQQTPGQGLQFLFEYFSETQRNKGNFPGRFSGRQFSNSRSEMNVSTLELGDSALYLCASSFRGGTEAFFGQGTRLTVV.

This sequence joins TRBV28 and TRBJ1-5, with 8 bases that match TRBD1. This CDR3 comprises 18 residues. Trimming at V came to 6 bases and at J to 0 bases, leaving 13 bases not matched to a gene. Germline V gives CDR1 MDHEN, CDR2 SYDVKM. The CDR3 is CASRYPGQELYSNQPQHF. As DNA, the CDR3 is TGTGCCAGCAGGTACCCGGGACAGGAGCTCTATAGCAATCAGCCCCAGCATTTT.